The 15 T cell receptor beta chains reported below all come from one sample, sequenced in a study of CD8 T cells in ankylosing spondylitis. TCRdb reprocessed the 5' RACE reads with MiXCR, giving one entry per CDR3 protein. The sample has under 200,000 distinct CDR3 sequences, around a tenth seen once; the top ten hold around 16%. Sequencing input: blood, either unsorted or a sorted T cell fraction (not recorded which). The receptor set was obtained from a female donor with ankylosing spondylitis or in good health (not recorded which).

Ten or more counts support this clonotype. This chain joins TRBV4-3 and TRBJ2-3; D unclear. The germline CDR1 and CDR2 sequences are LGHNA and YSLEER. CDR3 size: 14 residues. The V end was cut by 0 bases, the J end by 0 bases, with 4 bases between. The CDR3 nucleotides are TGCGCCAGCAGCCAAGAGTCGAGCACAGATACGCAGTATTTT. Translating it yields CASSQESSTDTQYF.

There are many counts of this clonotype. The junction does not match germline at one end; this may be a read error. The chain has TRBV25-1 and TRBJ1-4; D is possibly TRBD1 (5 bases). This CDR3 has 13 residues. Germline V CDR1 and CDR2: MGHDK, SYGVNS. The CDR3 bases are TGTGCCAGCAGGCCTACCAATGGGGGAAGTGATTCTTTT. As protein: CASRPTNGGSDSF.

The chain is built from TRBV7-9 and TRBJ2-1; D ambiguous. The germline V and J ends were trimmed by 7 bases and 1 base, with 8 bases remaining between them. The CDR3 extends over 13 amino acids. Germline V gene data show CDR1 as SEHNR and CDR2 as FQNEAQ (reference sequence). The CDR3 reads CASTPKSYNEQFF. CDR3 sequence (DNA): TGTGCCAGCACCCCAAAATCCTACAATGAGCAGTTCTTC. Full variable domain (rest looked up from reference TRBV7-9 and TRBJ2-1): DTGVSQNPRHKITKRGQNVTFRCDPISEHNRLYWYRQTLGQGPEFLTYFQNEAQLEKSRLLSDRFSAERPKGSFSTLEIQRTEQGDSAMYLCASTPKSYNEQFFGPGTRLTVL.

The CDR3 is CASSEALQTSGSYEQYF. The CDR3 DNA reads as TGTGCCAGCAGTGAAGCGCTTCAAACTAGCGGATCCTACGAGCAGTACTTC. The rearrangement uses TRBV2 and TRBJ2-7; 8 bases fit TRBD2. Germline values: CDR1 SNHLY, CDR2 FYNNEI. CDR3 length: 17 amino acids. V lost 0 bases to trimming and J lost 1 base; unmatched junction nucleotides: 8.

The V and J genes are TRBV7-9 and TRBJ2-1, with 7 bases identical to TRBD2. CDR1 and CDR2 (germline): SEHNR, FQNEAQ (reference sequence). The CDR3 extends over 15 amino acids. With V trimmed by 5 bases and J by 0 bases, 4 bases remained unmatched. This CDR3 reads CASSPSGLSYNEQFF. The CDR3 region has the DNA TGTGCCAGCAGCCCTAGCGGACTCTCCTACAATGAGCAGTTCTTC.

The rearrangement joins TRBV6-2 or TRBV6-3 to TRBJ2-1; 13 bases map to TRBD2. This CDR3 is 15 amino acids long. CDR1 and CDR2 from the germline V gene are MNHEY and SVGEGT. The V segment lost 8 bases and the J segment 8 bases; nucleotides outside the gene matches: 9. The CDR3 nucleotides read TGTGCCAGCGGAGGACTAGCGGGAGTTCTGTATGAGCAGTTCTTC. This encodes CASGGLAGVLYEQFF.

J is TRBJ2-7 and V is TRBV5-1, with 8 nucleotides matching TRBD2. Germline CDR1 reads SGHRS; CDR2 reads YFSETQ. The J segment lost 6 bases and the V segment lost 4 bases, leaving 3 bases of the junction unmatched. The CDR3 totals 12 residues. CDR3 DNA sequence: TGCGCCAGCAGCCACCGGGGGGGCGAGCAGTACTTC. Amino acid sequence: CASSHRGGEQYF.

V usage is TRBV5-4 and J usage is TRBJ2-2; D not certain. Germline values: CDR1 SGHNT, CDR2 YYREEE (reference sequence). CDR3 size: 12 residues. V lost 3 bases and J 5 bases, leaving 5 bases between the germline ends. In DNA form, the CDR3 reads TGTGCCAGCAGCTGGTGGACCGGGGAGCTGTTTTTT. It encodes CASSWWTGELFF.

This clonotype was counted at least ten times. The chain recombines TRBV4-3 with TRBJ1-4; D uncertain. There are 15 residues in the CDR3. V was pared by 1 base and J by 8 bases, with 14 bases between. Germline CDR1 is LGHNA and CDR2 is YSLEER. CDR3: CASSQGAEVGEKLFF. DNA for the CDR3: TGCGCCAGCAGCCAAGGGGCAGAGGTTGGCGAAAAACTGTTTTTT.

The CDR3 nucleotides are TGTGCCAGCAGTTATGCGCGGGACATTGAGACCCAGTACTTC. It encodes CASSYARDIETQYF. This chain links TRBV6-5 with TRBJ2-5, with D perhaps assigned TRBD1 or TRBD2 (6 bases each). The V gene lost 3 bases and the J gene lost 5 bases, with 13 bases spanning the gap. Germline V CDR1 and CDR2: MNHEY, SVGAGI. There are 14 residues in the CDR3.

V is TRBV6-6 and J is TRBJ2-1; D unclear. Germline V gene sequence: CDR1 MNHNY, CDR2 SVGAGI (reference sequence). The length of the CDR3 is 15 residues. With 3 bases removed from V and 7 bases from J, the gap between germline ends came to 16 bases. In DNA, the CDR3 is TGTGCCAGCAGTTATATCGGGCCAAGCTGGAATGAGCAGTTCTTC. It translates to CASSYIGPSWNEQFF.

This clonotype was seen a few times. The chain couples TRBV10-3 to TRBJ2-1, with D possibly TRBD2 on 5 matching bases. The CDR3 has 17 residues. V lost 0 bases to trimming and J lost 0 bases, with 12 bases between them. Germline CDR1 and CDR2: ENHRY and SYGVKD. This CDR3 is CAISESVRDSSYNEQFF. In nucleotides, the CDR3 is TGTGCCATCAGTGAGTCTGTCCGGGATAGCTCCTACAATGAGCAGTTCTTC.

This clonotype has ten or more counts. The chain carries TRBV28 and TRBJ2-7, with D perhaps TRBD2 (5 bases). This CDR3 is 11 amino acids long. The germline V and J ends were trimmed by 6 bases and 5 bases, with 8 bases remaining between them. Germline V lookup: CDR1 MDHEN, CDR2 SYDVKM. Here the CDR3 DNA reads TGTGCCAGCAGGGACTTCGACGAGCAGTACTTC. Its protein is CASRDFDEQYF. Full variable domain (missing parts from reference TRBV28 and TRBJ2-7): DVKVTQSSRYLVKRTGEKVFLECVQDMDHENMFWYRQDPGLGLRLIYFSYDVKMKEKGDIPEGYSVSREKKERFSLILESASTNQTSMYLCASRDFDEQYFGPGTRLTVT.

As regards this clonotype: The CDR3 end shows no conserved phenylalanine or tryptophan, and so a read error is likely. The limits of the CDR3 on the DNA are not certain, so only TCRdb's listed CDR3 is given. The rearrangement uses TRBV21-1 and TRBJ1-1; TRBD1, the D gene given by the table, was not confirmed from the DNA. TRBV21-1 is an annotated pseudogene. From its first to its last residue, the CDR3 has 9 amino acids. The CDR3 here is CASSSRAAG.

This clonotype was picked up a small number of times. The chain combines TRBV7-9 with TRBJ1-2; D call uncertain. The CDR3 extends over 12 amino acids. V gave up 5 bases and J gave up 8 bases, with 12 bases separating them. Germline V gene sequence: CDR1 SEHNR, CDR2 FQNEAQ (reference sequence). CDR3 amino acids: CASSPDVQGYTF. DNA for the CDR3: TGTGCCAGCAGCCCTGATGTACAGGGCTACACCTTC.